The 30 T cell receptor beta chains given below trace back to one sample, sequenced in a study of cytomegalovirus exposure and HLA in healthy donors. Primers for the PCR totalled 60 Vbeta and 13 Jbeta. Data came from immunoSEQ multiplex PCR; TCRdb stores just in-frame clones and leaves some out. The sample has roughly 180,000 clones, about four fifths seen once. The sequencing sample was made of PBMCs. The receptor set was obtained from a woman aged 25 to 45 in good health and CMV-seronegative.

The chain couples TRBV10-1 to TRBJ2-1; a possible D gene is TRBD1 (8 bases). Trimming removed 5 bases at V and 4 bases at J, with 21 bases between. The length of the CDR3 is 17 residues. Looked up from germline, CDR1 is WNHNN and CDR2 is SYGVQD (reference sequence). CDR3: CASSQETGGVVYNEQFF. CDR3 coding DNA: TGCGCCAGCAGTCAAGAAACAGGGGGGGTCGTATACAATGAGCAGTTCTTC.

V is TRBV7-2 and J is TRBJ2-3; the match to TRBD2 covers 9 bases. Germline CDR1 SGHTA, CDR2 FQGNSA. This CDR3 has 15 amino acids. V shed 7 bases and J 4 bases; nucleotides not matched to a gene: 9. CDR3 nucleotide sequence: TGTGCCAGCACCCTAGGCGGGGGGGCCGCAGATACGCAGTATTTT. Translated: CASTLGGGAADTQYF.

The chain uses TRBV5-1 and TRBJ1-1; D gene uncertain. Germline V gene lookup returns CDR1 SGHRS and CDR2 YFSETQ. V was clipped by 2 bases and J by 1 base, with 9 bases between them. The CDR3 is 14 residues long. As DNA, the CDR3 is TGCGCCAGCAGCTTTGATGGCGGGAACACTGAAGCTTTCTTT. Amino acids: CASSFDGGNTEAFF.

The chain uses TRBV4-2 and TRBJ2-7, with unresolved D. The CDR3 spans 14 residues. V was cut by 4 bases and J by 5 bases, with 15 bases left in between. Germline lookup yields CDR1 LGHNA and CDR2 YNFKEQ. CDR3 nucleotide sequence: TGTGCCAGCAGCCTCAAGAGGTACGAAAACGAGCAGTACTTC. Its protein product is CASSLKRYENEQYF.

This chain's CDR3 is CASQRGGTGGNQPQHF. The CDR3 DNA sequence: TGTGCCAGCCAACGGGGGGGGACAGGGGGTAATCAGCCCCAGCATTTT. V gene TRBV19 combines with J gene TRBJ1-5; 11 bases fit TRBD1. The CDR3 has 16 amino acids. The junction had 11 bases not matched to a gene; V was cut back by 9 bases and J by 4 bases. Germline loops: CDR1 LNHDA, CDR2 SQIVND (reference sequence).

This clone was found a few times. The V and J genes are TRBV4-3 and TRBJ2-7, with 9 bases matching TRBD2. Looked up from germline, CDR1 is LGHNA and CDR2 is YSLEER. This CDR3 region has 15 residues. The trim removed 3 bases at V and 6 bases at J, leaving 9 bases unmatched. CDR3 loop: CASSQTGTSLSEQYF. For the CDR3, the DNA is TGCGCCAGCAGCCAGACCGGGACTAGCTTGTCCGAGCAGTACTTC.

The DNA of the CDR3 is TGCGCCAGCAGCCAAGTCAACTCGGGGGTCTCCTACAATGAGCAGTTCTTC. Translating it yields CASSQVNSGVSYNEQFF. V usage is TRBV4-1 and J usage is TRBJ2-1; D perhaps matches TRBD2 (6 bases). This CDR3 has 17 amino acids. The V and J ends lost 1 base and 0 bases respectively, with 13 bases between them. In germline, CDR1 is MGHRA, CDR2 YSYEKL.

The V gene is TRBV20-1, the J gene TRBJ2-1; D is uncertain. Trimming left V 3 bases short and J 12 bases short, with 12 bases between. The germline CDR1 and CDR2 sequences are DFQATT and SNEGSKA (reference sequence). CDR3 length equals 11 residues. The CDR3 region is CSASRLFGQFF. As DNA, the CDR3 is TGCAGTGCTAGCAGACTTTTTGGGCAGTTCTTC.

The V call is TRBV2, the J call TRBJ1-2, with 11 bases that match TRBD1. Looked up from germline, CDR1 is SNHLY and CDR2 is FYNNEI. The CDR3 loop spans 14 amino acids. V was clipped by 3 bases and J by 5 bases; unmatched bases: 2. CDR3 DNA sequence: TGTGCCAGCAGTGACGGGACAGGGGGGTATGGCTACACCTTC. Amino acids: CASSDGTGGYGYTF. The variable domain in full, with the rest retrieved from reference TRBV2 and TRBJ1-2, is EPEVTQTPSHQVTQMGQEVILRCVPISNHLYFYWYRQILGQKVEFLVSFYNNEISEKSEIFDDQFSVERPDGSNFTLKIRSTKLEDSAMYFCASSDGTGGYGYTFGSGTRLTVV.

The rearrangement links TRBV9 to TRBJ1-1; 7 bases are a match to TRBD1. The CDR3 extends over 15 amino acids. V dropped 4 bases and J dropped 0; count of bases not matched to a gene: 6. Germline loops: CDR1 SGDLS, CDR2 YYNGEE. In DNA, the CDR3 is TGTGCCAGCAGCCTAAGGGACAGCTTGAACACTGAAGCTTTCTTT. Amino acids: CASSLRDSLNTEAFF. Filled out from reference TRBV9 and TRBJ1-1, the complete variable domain reads DSGVTQTPKHLITATGQRVTLRCSPRSGDLSVYWYQQSLDQGLQFLIQYYNGEERAKGNILERFSAQQFPDLHSELNLSSLELGDSALYFCASSLRDSLNTEAFFGQGTRLTVV.

The chain uses TRBV7-2 and TRBJ1-1, with unresolved D. CDR1 is SGHTA, CDR2 FQGNSA, per germline. The length of the CDR3 is 13 residues. The germline V and J ends were trimmed by 2 bases and 6 bases, with 10 bases remaining between them. The CDR3 coding sequence is TGTGCCAGCAGCTTACAGTCCCTGTCTGAAGCTTTCTTT. Its protein product is CASSLQSLSEAFF. The full variable domain, completed using reference TRBV7-2 and TRBJ1-1, is GAGVSQSPSNKVTEKGKDVELRCDPISGHTALYWYRQSLGQGLEFLIYFQGNSAPDKSGLPSDRFSAERTGGSVSTLTIQRTQQEDSAVYLCASSLQSLSEAFFGQGTRLTVV.

This clone has only a few counts. The rearrangement joins TRBV6-5 to TRBJ2-7; TRBD1 matches 7 bases. With 6 bases clipped from V and 2 bases from J, the junction kept 4 bases outside the gene matches. From germline, CDR1 is MNHEY and CDR2 SVGAGI. The CDR3 is made up of 13 amino acids. Here the CDR3 reads CASRKTGTYEQYF. CDR3 DNA: TGTGCCAGCAGGAAGACAGGGACCTACGAGCAGTACTTC.

The chain uses TRBV29-1 and TRBJ2-1; weak D call: TRBD1 (6 bases). This CDR3 is built from 14 residues. V lost 6 bases, J lost 1 base, and 13 bases lay in between. Germline CDR1 and CDR2: SQVTM and ANQGSEA. CDR3 sequence: CSVNRASSYNEQFF. In DNA, the CDR3 is TGCAGCGTCAACAGGGCCTCTTCCTACAATGAGCAGTTCTTC.

V is TRBV5-1 and J is TRBJ2-5, with 11 nucleotides matching TRBD2. CDR3 length: 18 amino acids. Germline CDR1 and CDR2: SGHRS and YFSETQ. J lost 1 base, V lost 0 bases, and 8 bases had no gene match. CDR3 residues: CASSLGGLAGGVQETQYF. In nucleotides, the CDR3 is TGCGCCAGCAGCTTGGGGGGTCTAGCGGGGGGCGTCCAAGAGACCCAGTACTTC.

V usage is TRBV19 and J usage is TRBJ1-2; a possible D gene is TRBD1 (6 bases). The V end was cut by 7 bases, the J end by 2 bases, with 14 bases between. The CDR3 covers 14 residues. From germline, CDR1 is LNHDA and CDR2 SQIVND (reference sequence). This CDR3 is CASIGGAPNYGYTF. CDR3 DNA: TGTGCCAGTATTGGGGGGGCGCCGAACTATGGCTACACCTTC.

V and J are TRBV10-1 and TRBJ2-1, with 9 positions matching TRBD2. Per germline, CDR1 WNHNN and CDR2 SYGVQD (reference sequence). The CDR3 totals 20 residues. V trimming: 0 bases; J trimming: 7 bases; junction bases outside the gene matches: 19. The CDR3: CASSESGLAGGPLRLNEQFF. CDR3 DNA: TGCGCCAGCAGTGAGTCGGGGTTGGCGGGGGGGCCCCTTCGTCTTAATGAGCAGTTCTTC.

CDR3 amino acids: CASSQDWFSGSSSTDTQYF. In DNA form, the CDR3 reads TGCGCCAGCAGCCAAGATTGGTTTAGCGGGAGTTCTAGCACAGATACGCAGTATTTT. This chain connects TRBV4-1 to TRBJ2-3; TRBD2 matches at 9 bases. J was trimmed by 0 bases and V by 0 bases; bases with no gene match: 10. This CDR3 has 19 amino acids. Per the germline V gene, CDR1 is MGHRA and CDR2 is YSYEKL.

The chain couples TRBV2 to TRBJ2-3; D unresolved. The CDR3 contains 12 residues. With 7 bases removed from V and 4 bases from J, the gap between germline ends came to 9 bases. Germline V lookup: CDR1 SNHLY, CDR2 FYNNEI. CDR3 DNA: TGTGCCAGCACGAATGTAGCAGATACGCAGTATTTT. Translation: CASTNVADTQYF.

The chain carries TRBV6-8 and TRBJ2-7, with D possibly TRBD2 on 6 matching bases. V lost 0 bases and J lost 7, with 13 bases in between. Germline assignment: CDR1 MNHGY and CDR2 SAAAGT. The CDR3 is 14 residues long. The CDR3 sequence: CASSYSSRDWEQYF. The CDR3 DNA is TGTGCCAGCAGTTACTCGTCCCGGGACTGGGAGCAGTACTTC.

This clone was observed a handful of times. This chain links TRBV5-6 with TRBJ2-7, with D tentatively TRBD1 (5 bases). The CDR3 spans 12 residues. Germline CDR1 is SGHDT and CDR2 is YYEEEE. V was cut by 5 bases and J by 5 bases, with 11 bases left in between. The CDR3 loop is CASSFFRDEQYF. The CDR3 DNA reads as TGTGCCAGCAGTTTCTTCAGGGACGAGCAGTACTTC.

This clone was seen only a few times. J is TRBJ2-1 and V is TRBV6-6; the D is unclear. The CDR3 runs to 16 residues. Trimming cost V 7 bases and J 0 bases, with 16 bases left between them. Germline V gene data show CDR1 as MNHNY and CDR2 as SVGAGI (reference sequence). As DNA, the CDR3 is TGTGCCAGCATCCACGGAGCCTTGAGCTCCTACAATGAGCAGTTCTTC. Translated: CASIHGALSSYNEQFF.

The rearrangement links TRBV18 to TRBJ1-1; no clear D. The CDR3 has 14 amino acids. Germline CDR1 is KGHSH and CDR2 is LQKENI. V shed 1 base and J shed 2 bases, with 8 bases lying between them. This chain's CDR3 is CASSPQAGNTEAFF. In nucleotides, the CDR3 is TGTGCCAGCTCACCACAGGCAGGAAACACTGAAGCTTTCTTT.

As to this clone: The identical CDR3 is also encoded by other nucleotide sequences in the sample. The chain recombines TRBV27 with TRBJ2-2; D is uncertain. This CDR3 has 12 amino acids. From germline, CDR1 is MNHEY and CDR2 SMNVEV (reference sequence). With 3 bases removed from V and 5 bases from J, the gap between germline ends came to 4 bases. The CDR3 region has the DNA TGTGCCAGCAGTTTTAGAACCGGGGAGCTGTTTTTT. Translation: CASSFRTGELFF.

The rearrangement links TRBV5-6 to TRBJ1-1; D gene unclear. Germline V lookup: CDR1 SGHDT, CDR2 YYEEEE. This CDR3 spans 13 amino acids. Trimming removed 0 bases at V and 3 bases at J, with 6 bases between. The CDR3 here is CASSLVPDTEAFF. The CDR3 coding sequence is TGTGCCAGCAGCTTGGTTCCGGACACTGAAGCTTTCTTT.

This clone was picked up one time. The genes are TRBV27 and TRBJ2-1, with 11 bases that match TRBD2. CDR3 size: 16 residues. In germline, CDR1 is MNHEY, CDR2 SMNVEV (reference sequence). The junction had 6 bases not matched to a gene; V was cut back by 3 bases and J by 5 bases. The chain's CDR3 is CASSFNSGGEHNEQFF. Written as DNA, the CDR3 is TGTGCCAGCAGTTTTAATAGCGGGGGGGAACACAATGAGCAGTTCTTC.

The table lists this clone with a count of one. The chain couples TRBV19 to TRBJ1-2; 8 bases align to TRBD1. The ends lost 10 bases at V and 6 bases at J; junction bases unmatched: 7. The CDR3 loop spans 12 amino acids. Germline V CDR1 and CDR2: LNHDA, SQIVND (reference sequence). As DNA, the CDR3 is TGTGCCACCCGGACAGGGTGGAATGGCTACACCTTC. Amino acid sequence: CATRTGWNGYTF.

J is TRBJ1-5 and V is TRBV6-1; D perhaps matches TRBD1 (6 bases). This CDR3 has 15 residues. V was trimmed by 4 bases and J by 1 base, leaving 11 bases between them. Germline CDR1 reads MNHNS; CDR2 reads SASEGT. The CDR3 reads CASSARQVSNQPQHF. Written as DNA, the CDR3 is TGTGCCAGCAGTGCCCGACAGGTGAGCAATCAGCCCCAGCATTTT.

This rearrangement joins TRBV4-2 to TRBJ2-7, with 11 bases matching TRBD2. The trim removed 6 bases at V and 0 bases at J, leaving 4 bases unmatched. CDR1 LGHNA and CDR2 YNFKEQ come from the germline V gene. CDR3 size: 15 residues. For the CDR3, the DNA is TGTGCCAGCAGTTATGGGACTAGCGGCTCCTACGAGCAGTACTTC. This sequence encodes CASSYGTSGSYEQYF.

The rearrangement uses TRBV9 and TRBJ2-7; 9 bases agree with TRBD2. CDR1 SGDLS and CDR2 YYNGEE come from the germline V gene. With 0 bases clipped from V and 1 base from J, the junction kept 2 bases outside the gene matches. This CDR3 is built from 15 residues. The CDR3 DNA is TGTGCCAGCAGCGTAGGGCTAGCGGGGTCCTACGAGCAGTACTTC. Protein: CASSVGLAGSYEQYF.

The gene calls are TRBV30 and TRBJ2-3; 9 nucleotides match TRBD1. Germline V gives CDR1 GTSNPN, CDR2 SVGIG (reference sequence). CDR3 length: 12 amino acids. In DNA, the CDR3 is TGTGCTAGGGACAGGGCGATCGATACGCAGTATTTT. Residues: CARDRAIDTQYF.